This TCR beta chain came from a study of CD8 T cells in Susac syndrome. General observations from the study: The authors acknowledged that their TCR sequencing and HLA analysis involved a relatively small number of individuals.

On this clonotype: Its antigen is unidentified.

TCR beta sequences were obtained from blood CD8+ and CD4+ T cells. Negative isolation was used for CD8+ and CD4+ T cells, and FACS enrichment was applied to TEMRA cells. Germline values: CDR1 SEHNR, CDR2 FQNEAQ (reference sequence). The CDR3 is 18 residues long. V was shortened by 1 base and J by 1 base, with 18 bases between the two germline ends. The authors reverse transcribed roughly 0.5 to 1 ug RNA with random hexamers. Across 54 Vbeta and 13 Jbeta, immunoSEQ multiplex PCR amplified TCR beta CDR3. TCRdb recomputed calls from the immunoSEQ multiplex PCR reads with MiXCR, one row per CDR3 protein. The sample records 120,000 or so distinct CDR3 sequences, 85% to 95% being singletons.

The material sequenced was CD4+ T cells from PBMCs. The sequence was obtained from a human donor with multiple sclerosis. The chain combines TRBV7-9 with TRBJ2-3; D perhaps matches TRBD1 (6 bases). Here the CDR3 reads CASSLEGRQALRTDTQYF. CDR3 nucleotide sequence: TGTGCCAGCAGCTTAGAAGGCCGACAGGCGCTACGCACAGATACGCAGTATTTT. The variable domain in full, with the rest retrieved from reference TRBV7-9 and TRBJ2-3, is DTGVSQNPRHKITKRGQNVTFRCDPISEHNRLYWYRQTLGQGPEFLTYFQNEAQLEKSRLLSDRFSAERPKGSFSTLEIQRTEQGDSAMYLCASSLEGRQALRTDTQYFGPGTRLTVL.